Listed below are T cell receptor beta chains from one sample, sequenced in a study of shared clonotypes between healthy human individuals. The repertoire was sequenced with immunoSEQ multiplex PCR; TCRdb's copy has only in-frame clones and lacks some. The data show over 2 million clones, with under 95% seen just once and around 0.4% held by the top ten. Sequenced input: naive CD4+ T cells from PBMCs. The origin of the receptors is a man younger than 35 in good health. Some clones in this sample may be carry-over from other donors' samples. Each CDR3 is given with its conserved first and last residue. D genes are given only for firm matches. Clone size is not always given. Where it is, it says once, few, many or a class for expanded clones.

j_call v_call d_call clone_size cdr3_aa cdr3_nt
TRBJ2-7 TRBV2 . . CASSENYEQYF TGTGCCAGCAGTGAAAACTACGAGCAGTACTTC
TRBJ1-5 TRBV28 . . CASSMRQARQPQHF TGTGCCAGCAGTATGAGACAGGCGAGGCAGCCCCAGCATTTT
TRBJ2-1 TRBV7-3 . . CASSSPGVARDNEQFF TGTGCCAGCAGCTCCCCGGGGGTAGCCCGAGACAATGAGCAGTTCTTC
TRBJ2-5 TRBV6-6 . . CASSYSGFSETQYF TGTGCCAGCAGTTACTCGGGGTTCTCGGAGACCCAGTACTTC
TRBJ1-5 TRBV7-3 . . CASSLTGGGDQHF TGTGCCAGCAGCTTAACTGGGGGTGGAGACCAGCATTTT
TRBJ2-7 TRBV4-2 . . CASSQIYGVSSYEQYF TGTGCCAGCAGCCAAATATACGGGGTCAGCTCCTACGAGCAGTACTTC
TRBJ2-5 TRBV5-1 TRBD2 once CASSFLAAGAQETQYF TGCGCCAGCAGCTTTCTTGCGGCGGGAGCCCAAGAGACCCAGTACTTC
TRBJ2-7 TRBV28 . once CASTLGSYEQYF TGTGCCAGCACTCTTGGAAGCTACGAGCAGTACTTC
TRBJ2-7 TRBV9 . . CASSPHRGGDRDYEQYF TGTGCCAGCAGCCCTCACCGGGGAGGGGACAGAGACTACGAGCAGTACTTC
TRBJ2-7 TRBV13 TRBD1 . CASRPDRGSYEQYF TGTGCCAGCAGACCCGACAGGGGGTCCTACGAGCAGTACTTC
TRBJ2-7 TRBV6-1 TRBD2 . CASSEVGTRAYEQYF TGTGCCAGCAGTGAAGTGGGGACTAGAGCTTACGAGCAGTACTTC
TRBJ1-1 TRBV2 TRBD1 . CASSVSGTVNTEAFF TGTGCCAGCAGTGTAAGTGGGACAGTGAACACTGAAGCTTTCTTT
TRBJ2-1 TRBV7-7 TRBD2 . CASSLVMGLHNEQFF TGTGCCAGCAGCTTAGTTATGGGACTACACAATGAGCAGTTCTTC
TRBJ2-7 TRBV6-5 . . CASSRLTGIPREQYF TGTGCCAGCAGTCGCCTAACAGGGATACCCCGCGAGCAGTACTTC
TRBJ1-4 TRBV4-1 . few CASSLPNEKLFF TGCGCCAGCAGCCTACCGAATGAAAAACTGTTTTTT
TRBJ2-1 TRBV11-2 . . CASSLREGGYNEQFF TGTGCCAGCAGCCTCAGGGAAGGGGGTTACAATGAGCAGTTCTTC
TRBJ2-1 TRBV9 . . CASSVATVYNEQFF TGTGCCAGCAGCGTAGCTACGGTGTACAATGAGCAGTTCTTC
TRBJ1-4 TRBV19 . . CASTKYEVSEKLFF TGTGCCAGTACCAAATACGAAGTCTCTGAAAAACTGTTTTTT
TRBJ1-1 TRBV30 . . CASVGNSRNTEAFF TGTGCCTCCGTAGGGAACTCCCGGAACACTGAAGCTTTCTTT
TRBJ1-2 TRBV28 . . CASSTNVLGGYTF TGTGCCAGCAGTACGAACGTCTTGGGTGGCTACACCTTC
TRBJ1-3 TRBV2 TRBD1 . CASRDREITIYF TGTGCCAGCAGAGACAGGGAAATCACCATATATTTT
TRBJ1-5 TRBV7-8 . . CASSLDRNQPQHF TGTGCCAGCAGCTTAGACCGTAATCAGCCCCAGCATTTT
TRBJ2-7 TRBV28 TRBD1 . CASSLRQGAQYF TGTGCCAGCAGTTTGAGACAGGGTGCGCAGTACTTC
TRBJ1-4 TRBV4-1 . . CASSQPTGPSKEKLFF TGCGCCAGCAGCCAACCAACCGGGCCTTCGAAGGAAAAACTGTTTTTT
TRBJ1-1 TRBV5-4 . few CASSLASTEAFF TGTGCCAGCAGCTTGGCCTCCACTGAAGCTTTCTTT
TRBJ2-7 TRBV11-1 . . CASSLGGRVYEQYF TGTGCCAGCAGCTTAGGGGGGCGCGTCTACGAGCAGTACTTC
TRBJ2-7 TRBV14 TRBD1 . CASSSQLWDRGRYEQYF TGTGCCAGCAGCTCCCAACTTTGGGACAGGGGTCGGTACGAGCAGTACTTC
TRBJ2-2 TRBV28 . . CASSLFAGATTGELFF TGTGCCAGCAGTTTATTTGCAGGCGCTACTACCGGGGAGCTGTTTTTT
TRBJ1-1 TRBV6-6 . . CASRARGGTEAFF TGTGCCAGCAGGGCCCGGGGAGGCACTGAAGCTTTCTTT
TRBJ2-3 TRBV15 TRBD2 . CATSRVKAGGTDTQYF TGTGCCACCAGCAGAGTGAAGGCGGGAGGCACAGATACGCAGTATTTT
TRBJ2-7 TRBV9 . . CASSVASSHYYEQYF TGTGCCAGCAGCGTAGCAAGTAGTCATTACTACGAGCAGTACTTC
TRBJ1-1 TRBV5-1 TRBD1 . CASSPGGAGGASTEAFF TGCGCCAGCTCCCCTGGGGGGGCAGGGGGCGCTTCCACTGAAGCTTTCTTT
TRBJ1-2 TRBV27 . . CASSEGPTIYGYTF TGTGCCAGCAGTGAGGGGCCAACTATCTATGGCTACACCTTC
TRBJ2-1 TRBV27 TRBD2 . CASSYQRGKDNEQFF TGTGCCAGCAGTTATCAGCGGGGCAAGGACAATGAGCAGTTCTTC
TRBJ1-1 TRBV5-1 . . CASSLERVNTEAFF TGCGCCAGCAGCTTGGAAAGGGTGAACACTGAAGCTTTCTTT
TRBJ1-3 TRBV30 . . CAWTSGNTIYF TGTGCCTGGACATCAGGAAACACCATATATTTT
TRBJ2-2 TRBV5-6 . . CASSLQGGNTGELFF TGTGCCAGCAGCCTCCAGGGGGGGAACACCGGGGAGCTGTTTTTT
TRBJ2-3 TRBV28 TRBD2 . CASRGLAGTDTQYF TGTGCCAGCCGCGGGCTAGCGGGAACAGATACGCAGTATTTT
TRBJ1-2 TRBV5-5 . . CASSLVGLGSGYTF TGTGCCAGCAGCTTGGTAGGGCTCGGCAGTGGCTACACCTTC
TRBJ2-7 TRBV7-8 . . CASSSTGLNYEQYF TGTGCCAGCAGCTCCACCGGACTGAACTACGAGCAGTACTTC
TRBJ1-3 TRBV28 TRBD1 . CASSLGGTGAGNTIYF TGTGCCAGCAGTCTTGGGGGGACAGGGGCTGGAAACACCATATATTTT
TRBJ2-7 TRBV4-2 TRBD2 . CASSQGFSTSGSIHEQYF TGTGCCAGCAGCCAAGGGTTTTCGACTAGCGGGAGTATCCACGAGCAGTACTTC
TRBJ2-3 TRBV29-1 . . CSVEETQYF TGCAGCGTTGAAGAGACGCAGTATTTT
TRBJ1-5 TRBV6-6 . . CASSQQTVQPQHF TGTGCCAGCAGTCAACAGACAGTTCAGCCCCAGCATTTT
TRBJ1-1 TRBV4-3 . . CASSQVGTRVGTEAFF TGCGCCAGCAGCCAAGTCGGGACCAGAGTCGGCACTGAAGCTTTCTTT
TRBJ2-1 TRBV5-6 . . CASTTLVARGRSYNEQFF TGTGCCAGCACCACCCTGGTAGCACGGGGCCGCTCCTACAATGAGCAGTTCTTC
TRBJ2-7 TRBV7-9 . . CASSSQGGHEQYF TGTGCCAGCAGCTCGCAGGGGGGGCACGAGCAGTACTTC
TRBJ2-7 TRBV27 TRBD2 . CASSYGSGRAPQEQYF TGTGCCAGCAGTTATGGTAGCGGGAGGGCCCCACAGGAGCAGTACTTC
TRBJ2-7 TRBV27 . . CASRPRTAKVSYEQYF TGTGCCAGCAGGCCGAGGACAGCCAAAGTGTCCTACGAGCAGTACTTC
TRBJ1-1 TRBV19 . few CASSIGRGFEDTEAFF TGTGCCAGTAGTATAGGAAGGGGGTTTGAGGACACTGAAGCTTTCTTT